The 15 T cell receptor beta chains listed next were all sequenced from one sample in a study of cytomegalovirus exposure and HLA in healthy donors. Primers for the PCR totalled 60 Vbeta and 13 Jbeta. Generated by immunoSEQ multiplex PCR, the TCRdb table keeps only in-frame clones and is missing some. Of approximately 200,000 clones in the sample, 85% were seen once. The sample consisted of PBMCs. All receptors derive from a woman aged 50 to 60 in good health and CMV-seronegative.

The rearrangement links TRBV7-9 to TRBJ1-1; D call uncertain. The CDR3 is 13 amino acids. V shed 5 bases and J shed 4 bases, with 11 bases lying between them. The germline CDR1 and CDR2 sequences are SEHNR and FQNEAQ (reference sequence). The CDR3 region is CASSVTDTTEAFF. Here the CDR3 DNA reads TGTGCCAGCAGCGTCACCGACACCACTGAAGCTTTCTTT. Full variable domain (missing parts from reference TRBV7-9 and TRBJ1-1): DTGVSQNPRHKITKRGQNVTFRCDPISEHNRLYWYRQTLGQGPEFLTYFQNEAQLEKSRLLSDRFSAERPKGSFSTLEIQRTEQGDSAMYLCASSVTDTTEAFFGQGTRLTVV.

The genes are TRBV15 and TRBJ2-1, with TRBD2 as a possible D gene (7 bases). CDR1 and CDR2 from the germline V gene are LNHNV and YYDKDF (reference sequence). V lost 1 base, J lost 4 bases, and 11 bases lay in between. The CDR3 extends over 15 amino acids. CDR3 amino acids: CATSRGGGTYNEQFF. The CDR3 bases are TGTGCCACCAGCAGAGGGGGGGGCACTTACAATGAGCAGTTCTTC.

This clone was seen once. CDR3 loop: CASSPAGYSNQPQHF. The CDR3 region has the DNA TGTGCCAGCTCACCCGCAGGTTATAGCAATCAGCCCCAGCATTTT. The genes are TRBV18 and TRBJ1-5, with D hard to call. Germline lookup yields CDR1 KGHSH and CDR2 LQKENI. The CDR3 covers 15 residues. With 3 bases removed from V and 0 bases from J, the gap between germline ends came to 9 bases.

The chain carries TRBV27 and TRBJ1-1, with 7 nucleotides matching TRBD1. The length of the CDR3 is 15 residues. The ends lost 4 bases at V and 2 bases at J; junction bases unmatched: 7. Per germline, CDR1 MNHEY and CDR2 SMNVEV (reference sequence). CDR3 coding DNA: TGTGCCAGCAGTTCGCACAGGGGAGGTAACACTGAAGCTTTCTTT. Translated, it gives CASSSHRGGNTEAFF.

This rearrangement joins TRBV4-2 to TRBJ1-3; 8 positions agree with TRBD1. V was pared by 4 bases and J by 8 bases, with 7 bases of the junction left unmatched. The length of the CDR3 is 14 residues. The germline V gene encodes CDR1 LGHNA and CDR2 YNFKEQ. CDR3 sequence (DNA): TGTGCCAGCAGCCGAGAGGACAGGGTACACACCATATATTTT. Translating it yields CASSREDRVHTIYF.

The chain links TRBV28 to TRBJ2-5, with D tentatively TRBD1 (6 bases). V lost 6 bases and J lost 9, with 17 bases in between. Germline V lookup: CDR1 MDHEN, CDR2 SYDVKM. The CDR3 extends over 13 amino acids. The CDR3 sequence is CASRTQGAGAQYF. Here the CDR3 DNA reads TGTGCCAGCAGGACACAGGGAGCCGGGGCCCAGTACTTC. Full variable domain (outside the CDR3, taken from reference TRBV28 and TRBJ2-5): DVKVTQSSRYLVKRTGEKVFLECVQDMDHENMFWYRQDPGLGLRLIYFSYDVKMKEKGDIPEGYSVSREKKERFSLILESASTNQTSMYLCASRTQGAGAQYFGPGTRLLVL.

The chain uses TRBV6-1 and TRBJ2-7, with 9 bases identical to TRBD1. Per the germline V gene, CDR1 is MNHNS and CDR2 is SASEGT. Trimming cost V 2 bases and J 2 bases; bases outside gene matches: 4. The CDR3 spans 15 residues. CDR3 coding DNA: TGTGCCAGCAGTGAATACCGGGACAGGGCCTACGAGCAGTACTTC. Protein sequence: CASSEYRDRAYEQYF.

This chain joins TRBV5-8 and TRBJ1-4; no reliable D call. CDR1 and CDR2 (germline): SGHTS, YDEGEE. CDR3 size: 14 residues. V was clipped by 3 bases and J by 4 bases, with 10 bases between them. CDR3 coding DNA: TGTGCCAGCAGCTCCGCCCTACTTAATGAAAAACTGTTTTTT. The encoded protein is CASSSALLNEKLFF.

The rearrangement joins TRBV7-9 to TRBJ2-3, with D perhaps TRBD2 (5 bases). CDR1 is SEHNR, CDR2 FQNEAQ, per germline (reference sequence). The length of the CDR3 is 14 residues. Here the CDR3 DNA reads TGTTCCGGCTCTAGAGGGAGTCGGACAGATACGCAGTATTTT. Its protein is CSGSRGSRTDTQYF.

This chain uses TRBV10-3 with TRBJ2-1; D perhaps matches TRBD1 (6 bases). From germline, CDR1 is ENHRY and CDR2 SYGVKD. The CDR3 consists of 14 residues. The V end lost 5 bases, the J end lost 8 bases, and 16 bases lay between the germline ends. DNA of the CDR3: TGTGCCATCAGTTACCGGGACATTGCGGATGAGCAGTTCTTC. Amino acid sequence: CAISYRDIADEQFF.

This clone occurred once. The chain combines TRBV5-4 with TRBJ1-2; 7 nucleotides line up with TRBD1. In germline, CDR1 is SGHNT, CDR2 YYREEE (reference sequence). The CDR3 extends over 14 amino acids. V was pared by 4 bases and J by 1 base, with 4 bases of the junction left unmatched. CDR3 amino acids: CASSGTEYNYGYTF. As DNA, the CDR3 is TGTGCCAGCAGCGGGACAGAATATAACTATGGCTACACCTTC.

This chain's CDR3 is CASGGEWNEQFF. CDR3 bases: TGCGCCAGCGGGGGGGAGTGGAATGAGCAGTTCTTC. The chain has TRBV10-1 and TRBJ2-1, with 7 bases identical to TRBD2. This CDR3 region has 12 residues. Trimming removed 8 bases from V and 7 bases from J; junction bases left unmatched: 5. Germline CDR1 is WNHNN and CDR2 is SYGVQD (reference sequence).

This clone showed up just once. The V gene is TRBV5-1, the J gene TRBJ1-5, with TRBD1 as a possible D gene (5 bases). CDR3 length equals 14 residues. Deletions cut 2 bases from V and 3 bases from J, with 9 bases between. From germline, CDR1 is SGHRS and CDR2 YFSETQ. The CDR3 is CASSLDSPNQPQHF. The CDR3 nucleotides are TGCGCCAGCAGCTTAGACAGTCCCAATCAGCCCCAGCATTTT.

This clone was detected a few times. The chain joins TRBV5-5 to TRBJ2-1; possible D gene TRBD2, 6 bases. V gave up 0 bases and J gave up 1 base, with 8 bases separating them. The CDR3 has 15 residues. Looked up from germline, CDR1 is SGHKS and CDR2 is YYEKEE (reference sequence). The CDR3 bases are TGTGCCAGCAGCTTGGTGGCGGGGTCCTACAATGAGCAGTTCTTC. Its protein product is CASSLVAGSYNEQFF.

The rearrangement links TRBV7-9 to TRBJ2-7; 9 bases fit TRBD2. This CDR3 contains 15 residues. The trim removed 0 bases at V and 5 bases at J, leaving 5 bases unmatched. Germline V lookup: CDR1 SEHNR, CDR2 FQNEAQ (reference sequence). The CDR3 DNA reads TGTGCCAGCAGCTTAGCGGCGGGAGGGCCGCACGAGCAGTACTTC. Translation: CASSLAAGGPHEQYF.